This T cell receptor (beta chain) was retrieved from a study of blood T cell repertoires in COVID-19. Turning to the study itself: Specimens from acute and convalescent COVID-19 originated in the United States, Italy and Spain. From T cells, B-cell-depleted T cells, or PBMCs came the material, which was cDNA or gDNA.

Study processing details: Estimation of nucleated cell counts was performed using reference gene primer amplification. The data were produced by immunoSEQ multiplex PCR, yet TCRdb's version contains in-frame clones alone and is incomplete. D and trimming were read from the DNA, whereas the V and J calls and clone size are those reported in that table. Among about 45,000 clones listed, roughly 80% were seen once. Sequenced input: peripheral blood. This receptor was obtained from a human donor in a cohort sampled during active COVID-19.

CDR3 nucleotide sequence: TGTGCCATCAGTGGCCAGGAGGAAAGCTATGGCTACACCTTC. Translated, it gives CAISGQEESYGYTF. J is TRBJ1-2 and V is TRBV10-3, with no clear D. Looked up from germline, CDR1 is ENHRY and CDR2 is SYGVKD. Trimming removed 4 bases at V and 4 bases at J, with 13 bases between. The CDR3 contains 14 residues.